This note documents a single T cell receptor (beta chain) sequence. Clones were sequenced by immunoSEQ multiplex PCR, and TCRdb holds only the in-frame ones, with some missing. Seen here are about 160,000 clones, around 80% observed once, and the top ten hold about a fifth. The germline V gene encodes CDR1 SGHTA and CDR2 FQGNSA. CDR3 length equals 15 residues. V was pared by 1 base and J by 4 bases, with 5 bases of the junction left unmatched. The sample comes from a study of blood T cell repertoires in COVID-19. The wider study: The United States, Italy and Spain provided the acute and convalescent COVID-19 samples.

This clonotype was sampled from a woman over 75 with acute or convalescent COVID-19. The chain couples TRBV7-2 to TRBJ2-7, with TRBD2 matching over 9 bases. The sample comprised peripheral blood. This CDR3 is CASSLVAGAGYEQYF. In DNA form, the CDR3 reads TGTGCCAGCAGCTTAGTAGCGGGAGCCGGGTACGAGCAGTACTTC.